The 27 T cell receptor beta chains below come from one sample, sequenced in a study of blood T cells in healthy people across ages. Together with a sample-barcoded 5' primer, a J-beta primer mix was included in a second PCR lasting about 6 to 11 cycles. From the 5' RACE reads, TCRdb called clonotypes with MiXCR, one entry per CDR3 protein. The sample holds about 830,000 distinct CDR3 sequences, 55% to 75% seen once. The material sequenced was blood. The receptors come from a man aged 25-45 years in good health.

This chain links TRBV27 with TRBJ1-4; TRBD1 might be the D (5 bases). In germline, CDR1 is MNHEY, CDR2 SMNVEV (reference sequence). The CDR3 covers 16 residues. Trimming pared 0 bases from V and 5 bases from J, leaving 13 bases between. This CDR3 is CASSLSVGGLNEKLFF. The CDR3 DNA reads TGTGCCAGCAGTTTATCGGTTGGGGGACTAAATGAAAAACTGTTTTTT.

V and J are TRBV3-1 and TRBJ1-6, with 8 nucleotides matching TRBD1. This CDR3 contains 15 residues. The germline V gene encodes CDR1 LGHDT and CDR2 YNNKEL (reference sequence). The J segment lost 6 bases and the V segment lost 3 bases, leaving 4 bases of the junction unmatched. The CDR3 reads CASSQDRAPNSPLHF. CDR3 bases: TGTGCCAGCAGCCAGGACAGGGCCCCTAATTCACCCCTCCACTTT.

In the case of this clonotype: At one of its ends the junction is not consistent with the germline gene, which may arise from a read error. V and J are TRBV6-1 and TRBJ1-1; possibly TRBD1 for D (5 bases). Germline values: CDR1 MNHNS, CDR2 SASEGT. The CDR3 extends over 13 amino acids. The CDR3 DNA sequence: TGTGCCAACAGTGAAATTCAGACAGATAGAGCTTTCTTT. Protein sequence: CANSEIQTDRAFF.

V and J are TRBV5-1 and TRBJ2-7; TRBD1 or TRBD2 may be the D gene (5 bases each). This CDR3 spans 14 amino acids. CDR1 and CDR2 from the germline V gene are SGHRS and YFSETQ. The V end lost 0 bases, the J end lost 2 bases, and 9 bases lay between the germline ends. Here the CDR3 reads CASSLVQGPYEQYF. The CDR3, as DNA: TGCGCCAGCAGCTTGGTTCAGGGACCCTACGAGCAGTACTTC.

This chain links TRBV20-1 with TRBJ1-1; TRBD1 agrees at 8 bases. V trimming: 5 bases; J trimming: 4 bases; junction bases outside the gene matches: 15. Germline CDR1 and CDR2: DFQATT and SNEGSKA (reference sequence). The CDR3 sequence is 16 residues long. CDR3 protein: CSAADLRTGRGTEAFF. DNA of the CDR3: TGCAGTGCTGCCGACCTTAGGACAGGGAGGGGCACTGAAGCTTTCTTT.

V usage is TRBV3-1 and J usage is TRBJ2-1; 12 bases align to TRBD2. Trimming took 1 base from V and 9 from J; bases not matched to a gene: 4. Germline CDR1 LGHDT, CDR2 YNNKEL (reference sequence). The CDR3 spans 15 residues. CDR3 protein: CASSQAALAGGEQFF. CDR3 nucleotides: TGTGCCAGCAGCCAAGCGGCACTAGCGGGGGGTGAGCAGTTCTTC.

This chain joins TRBV5-5 and TRBJ1-5; 8 bases agree with TRBD1. Germline V gives CDR1 SGHKS, CDR2 YYEKEE (reference sequence). Germline trimming cut 5 bases from V and 7 bases from J; bases unmatched to any gene: 11. CDR3 size: 15 residues. CDR3 amino acids: CASSYDRGGRQPQHF. For the CDR3, the DNA is TGTGCCAGCAGTTACGACAGGGGAGGAAGGCAGCCCCAGCATTTT.

The J gene is TRBJ2-5, the V gene TRBV2; D remains unclear. Germline lookup yields CDR1 SNHLY and CDR2 FYNNEI. Trimming took 10 bases from V and 5 from J, leaving 14 bases between them. The CDR3 sequence is 12 residues long. The CDR3 reads CATSILTETQYF. In DNA, the CDR3 is TGTGCCACGTCCATCCTAACGGAGACCCAGTACTTC.

The rearrangement joins TRBV19 to TRBJ2-4; 9 bases match TRBD1. The J call may be in error: the DNA end matches TRBJ2-7 better. The CDR3 covers 15 residues. The germline V gene encodes CDR1 LNHDA and CDR2 SQIVND (reference sequence). The CDR3 DNA follows: TGTGCCAGTAGTCTTGGCGGGACAGGGACCCACGAGCAGTACTTC. Translated: CASSLGGTGTHEQYF.

The chain couples TRBV7-2 to TRBJ2-1; 7 bases map to TRBD2. The J call may be mistaken, given a closer DNA end match to TRBJ2-7. CDR1 and CDR2 from the germline V gene are SGHTA and FQGNSA. The length of the CDR3 is 18 residues. CDR3 sequence reads: CASSLGFGEAGAINEQYF. The CDR3 bases are TGTGCCAGCAGCTTAGGTTTTGGGGAGGCGGGAGCTATAAACGAGCAGTACTTC.

In its sample, this clonotype was seen a few times. The genes are TRBV7-2 and TRBJ2-5; D is perhaps TRBD2 (6 bases). The CDR3 covers 16 residues. Per germline, CDR1 SGHTA and CDR2 FQGNSA. V shed 1 base and J shed 4 bases, with 16 bases lying between them. Here the CDR3 reads CASSLGGTLKRETQYF. The CDR3 DNA follows: TGTGCCAGCAGCTTAGGGGGGACTCTGAAAAGAGAGACCCAGTACTTC.

This chain joins TRBV7-9 and TRBJ2-6; D is unclear. The V gene lost 3 bases and the J gene lost 0 bases, with 9 bases spanning the gap. The germline gives CDR1 SEHNR, CDR2 FQNEAQ (reference sequence). This CDR3 comprises 16 residues. CDR3 DNA: TGTGCCAGCAGCTTTTCGCCAAGCTCTGGGGCCAACGTCCTGACTTTC. Its translation is CASSFSPSSGANVLTF.

This clonotype has only a few counts. The chain uses TRBV4-3 and TRBJ2-7, with TRBD2 as a possible D gene (5 bases). Germline V gene lookup returns CDR1 LGHNA and CDR2 YSLEER. V was clipped by 4 bases and J by 4 bases, with 11 bases between them. The CDR3 consists of 13 residues. CDR3 region: CASSPWRGYEQYF. The DNA for the CDR3 is TGCGCCAGCAGCCCCTGGCGAGGGTACGAGCAGTACTTC.

The chain employs TRBV7-6 and TRBJ2-5; D gene ambiguous. V lost 4 bases and J lost 5, with 8 bases in between. From germline, CDR1 is SGHVS and CDR2 FNYEAQ. The CDR3 sequence is 12 residues long. As DNA, the CDR3 is TGTGCCAGCAGCTCCCCTGGCGAGACCCAGTACTTC. This gives the protein CASSSPGETQYF.

In regard to this clonotype: One junction end disagrees with the germline gene, perhaps due to a read error. The chain recombines TRBV4-3 with TRBJ2-1; D is unresolved. The CDR3 extends over 13 amino acids. The germline gives CDR1 LGHNA, CDR2 YSLEER. As DNA, the CDR3 is TGCGCCAGCAACCAAGATGGGTACAATGAGCAGTTCTTC. Translating it yields CASNQDGYNEQFF.

The chain joins TRBV4-2 to TRBJ2-7; 7 positions agree with TRBD2. Gene TRBJ2-5 matches the end of the DNA better, so the J call may be wrong. This CDR3 is built from 14 residues. CDR1 and CDR2 from the germline V gene are LGHNA and YNFKEQ. As DNA, the CDR3 is TGTGCCAGCAGCCACGAAGCGGGGTGGGAGACCCAGTACTTC. It is translated as CASSHEAGWETQYF.

The J gene is TRBJ1-5, the V gene TRBV27, with D perhaps matching TRBD1 (5 bases). The V end lost 3 bases, the J end lost 0 bases, and 12 bases lay between the germline ends. Germline CDR1 is MNHEY and CDR2 is SMNVEV (reference sequence). The CDR3 is 16 residues long. The DNA for the CDR3 is TGTGCCAGCAGTTTGAGGATGGGGGGTAGCAATCAGCCCCAGCATTTT. Residues: CASSLRMGGSNQPQHF.

This chain uses TRBV7-9 with TRBJ1-4, with 9 nucleotides matching TRBD1. Trimming at V came to 2 bases and at J to 6 bases, leaving 7 bases not matched to a gene. The CDR3 is made up of 16 amino acids. Germline CDR1 and CDR2: SEHNR and FQNEAQ (reference sequence). CDR3 sequence: CASSLSGRDRDEKLFF. In DNA form, the CDR3 reads TGTGCCAGCAGCTTATCCGGCCGGGACAGGGATGAAAAACTGTTTTTT.

J is TRBJ1-2 and V is TRBV7-9; weak D call: TRBD1 (5 bases). Trimming cost V 1 base and J 5 bases, with 8 bases left between them. Germline CDR1 and CDR2: SEHNR and FQNEAQ (reference sequence). The CDR3 runs to 13 residues. The CDR3, as DNA: TGTGCCAGCAGCTTAGGGGACGCGTATGGCTACACCTTC. The encoded protein is CASSLGDAYGYTF.

The chain joins TRBV20-1 to TRBJ2-5, with D unclear. This CDR3 has 13 residues. Germline V CDR1 and CDR2: DFQATT, SNEGSKA (reference sequence). The V end lost 0 bases, the J end lost 0 bases, and 5 bases lay between the germline ends. DNA for the CDR3: TGCAGTGCTAGAGATCTGTACCAAGAGACCCAGTACTTC. It codes for CSARDLYQETQYF.

The gene calls are TRBV7-2 and TRBJ2-5, with D unresolved. This CDR3 contains 14 residues. In germline, CDR1 is SGHTA, CDR2 FQGNSA. The ends were cut back, 1 base at V and 4 bases at J, with 10 bases in the middle. The CDR3 DNA reads as TGTGCCAGCAGCTTAGTTATCGCTGGAGAGACCCAGTACTTC. This encodes CASSLVIAGETQYF.

With respect to this clonotype: This may be a read error, as it is one base from a much larger clone. The V call is TRBV25-1, the J call TRBJ2-7; D uncertain. There are 11 residues in the CDR3. Germline CDR1 MGHDK, CDR2 SYGVNS. Trimming left V 10 bases short and J 2 bases short, with 9 bases between. The DNA for the CDR3 is TGTGCCAACAGCAGGACCTACGAGCAGTACTTC. Translation gives CANSRTYEQYF.

J is TRBJ1-1 and V is TRBV5-1, with D unclear. CDR1 and CDR2 from the germline V gene are SGHRS and YFSETQ. Trimming took off 1 base at V and 0 bases at J, with 7 bases between the two ends. The CDR3 is 14 amino acids. CDR3 amino acids: CASSLWRLNTEAFF. CDR3 coding DNA: TGCGCCAGCAGCTTGTGGCGGTTGAACACTGAAGCTTTCTTT.

J is TRBJ2-1 and V is TRBV28; D is unresolved. Trimming left V 5 bases short and J 9 bases short, with 14 bases between. The length of the CDR3 is 13 residues. Looked up from germline, CDR1 is MDHEN and CDR2 is SYDVKM. The CDR3 DNA follows: TGTGCCAGCAGTCTTTCCCCGGCGCGTGAGCAGTTCTTC. Translation gives CASSLSPAREQFF.

The V gene is TRBV6-2 or TRBV6-3, the J gene TRBJ2-1, with D possibly TRBD2 on 5 matching bases. With 0 bases removed from V and 5 bases from J, the gap between germline ends came to 14 bases. The germline CDR1 and CDR2 sequences are MNHEY and SVGEGT. This CDR3 comprises 16 residues. The CDR3 spells CASSYSTQRSNNEQFF. Here the CDR3 DNA reads TGTGCCAGCAGTTACTCGACCCAGCGGAGTAACAATGAGCAGTTCTTC.

This chain joins TRBV18 and TRBJ1-2; D call uncertain. V lost 6 bases and J 1 base, leaving 9 bases between the germline ends. CDR3 size: 13 residues. Germline V lookup: CDR1 KGHSH, CDR2 LQKENI. Here the CDR3 reads CASSQDGNYGYTF. The CDR3 DNA is TGTGCCAGCTCTCAGGACGGTAACTATGGCTACACCTTC.

This clonotype was recorded a few times. The chain uses TRBV29-1 and TRBJ2-7; the D call may be TRBD1 or TRBD2 (5 bases each). V lost 6 bases and J lost 3, with 12 bases in between. The CDR3 covers 12 residues. Germline assignment: CDR1 SQVTM and CDR2 ANQGSEA. The CDR3 protein is CSVPLGDYEQYF. In DNA, the CDR3 is TGCAGCGTCCCCCTGGGGGACTACGAGCAGTACTTC.